This entry describes one T cell receptor beta chain. The antigen is unknown. This table comes from immunoSEQ multiplex PCR, and its TCRdb copy is limited to in-frame clones, with some not included. The data show 140,000 to 150,000 clones, with around 88% seen just once and around 17% held by the top ten. The time point is: blood 4 weeks post-SBRT, at nephrectomy. The treatment: 15 Gy SBRT to primary tumor, nephrectomy 4 weeks later. Nephrectomy followed 15 Gy stereotactic body radiation by 4 weeks. Serial blood draws occurred at baseline and 2 and 4 weeks post-SBRT. The CDR3 contains 13 residues. Trimming took 10 bases from V and 2 from J, leaving 11 bases between them. Per the germline V gene, CDR1 is ENHRY and CDR2 is SYGVKD. This entry belongs to a study of radiation and T cells in renal cell carcinoma. Study results and caveats: No pretreatment tumor biopsies were available for baseline clonotypes.

Material: blood, obtained from a patient whose treatment included radiotherapy and nephrectomy. V is TRBV10-3 and J is TRBJ2-2, with D hard to call. This receptor was obtained from a woman aged 50 to 65 with renal cell carcinoma. As DNA, the CDR3 is TGTGCCACCGAGGACGCTAACACCGGGGAGCTGTTTTTT. Encoded protein: CATEDANTGELFF.